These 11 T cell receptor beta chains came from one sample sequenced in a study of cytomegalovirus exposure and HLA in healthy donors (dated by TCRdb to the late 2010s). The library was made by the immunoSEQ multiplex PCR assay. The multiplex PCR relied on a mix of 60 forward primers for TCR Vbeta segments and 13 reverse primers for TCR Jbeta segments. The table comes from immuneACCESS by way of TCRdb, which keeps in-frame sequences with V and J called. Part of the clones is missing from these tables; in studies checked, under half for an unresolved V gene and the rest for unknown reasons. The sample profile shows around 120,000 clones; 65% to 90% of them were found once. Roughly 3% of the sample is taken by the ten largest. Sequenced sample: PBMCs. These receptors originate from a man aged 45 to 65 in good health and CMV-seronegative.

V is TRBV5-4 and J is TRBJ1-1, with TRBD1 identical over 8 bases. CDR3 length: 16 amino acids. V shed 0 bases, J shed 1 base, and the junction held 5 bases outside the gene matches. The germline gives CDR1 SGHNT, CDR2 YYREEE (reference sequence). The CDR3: CASSLALGQANTEAFF. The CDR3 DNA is TGTGCCAGCAGCTTGGCCCTGGGACAGGCGAACACTGAAGCTTTCTTT.

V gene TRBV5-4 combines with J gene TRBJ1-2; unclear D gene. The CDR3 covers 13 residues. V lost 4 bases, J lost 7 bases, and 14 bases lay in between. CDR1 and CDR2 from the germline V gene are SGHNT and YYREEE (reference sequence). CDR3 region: CASSQALERGYTF. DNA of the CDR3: TGTGCCAGCAGCCAGGCCCTCGAACGTGGCTACACCTTC.

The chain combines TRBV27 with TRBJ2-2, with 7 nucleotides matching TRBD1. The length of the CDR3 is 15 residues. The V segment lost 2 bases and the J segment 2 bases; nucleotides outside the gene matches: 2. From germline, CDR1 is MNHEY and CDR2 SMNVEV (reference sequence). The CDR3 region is CASSLRDSNTGELFF. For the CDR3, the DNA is TGTGCCAGCAGTTTACGGGACAGCAACACCGGGGAGCTGTTTTTT.

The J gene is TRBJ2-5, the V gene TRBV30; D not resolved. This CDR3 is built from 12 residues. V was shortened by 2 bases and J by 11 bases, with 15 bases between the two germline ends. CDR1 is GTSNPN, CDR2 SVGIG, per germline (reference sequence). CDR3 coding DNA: TGTGCCTGGAGTATATTTGGGCTGCGTCAGTACTTC. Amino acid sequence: CAWSIFGLRQYF.

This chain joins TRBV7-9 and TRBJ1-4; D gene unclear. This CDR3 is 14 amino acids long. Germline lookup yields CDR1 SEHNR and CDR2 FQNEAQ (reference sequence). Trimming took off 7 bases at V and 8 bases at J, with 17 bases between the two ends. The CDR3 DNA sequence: TGTGCCAGCACCCCGGACTACGGGCGCGAAAAACTGTTTTTT. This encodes CASTPDYGREKLFF.

CDR3 sequence: CASSLSYQGVNQPQHF. The CDR3 nucleotides read TGTGCCAGCAGCTTATCGTACCAGGGGGTGAATCAGCCCCAGCATTTT. This rearrangement joins TRBV7-8 to TRBJ1-5, with TRBD1 matching 7 bases. Germline assignment: CDR1 SGHVS and CDR2 FQNEAQ. CDR3 size: 16 residues. The V segment lost 2 bases and the J segment 4 bases; nucleotides outside the gene matches: 8.

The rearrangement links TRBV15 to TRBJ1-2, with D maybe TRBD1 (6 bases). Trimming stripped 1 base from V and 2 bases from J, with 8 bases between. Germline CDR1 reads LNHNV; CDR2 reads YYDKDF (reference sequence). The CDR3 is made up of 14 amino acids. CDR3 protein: CATSRGQANYGYTF. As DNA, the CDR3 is TGTGCCACCAGCAGAGGACAGGCGAACTATGGCTACACCTTC.

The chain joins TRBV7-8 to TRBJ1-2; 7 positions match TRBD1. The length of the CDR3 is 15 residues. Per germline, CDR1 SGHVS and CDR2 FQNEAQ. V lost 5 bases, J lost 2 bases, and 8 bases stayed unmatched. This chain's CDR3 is CASSDRQGGNYGYTF. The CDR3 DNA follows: TGTGCCAGCAGCGACCGACAGGGTGGAAACTATGGCTACACCTTC. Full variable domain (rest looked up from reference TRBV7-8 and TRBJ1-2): GAGVSQSPRYKVAKRGQDVALRCDPISGHVSLFWYQQALGQGPEFLTYFQNEAQLDKSGLPSDRFFAERPEGSVSTLKIQRTQQEDSAVYLCASSDRQGGNYGYTFGSGTRLTVV.

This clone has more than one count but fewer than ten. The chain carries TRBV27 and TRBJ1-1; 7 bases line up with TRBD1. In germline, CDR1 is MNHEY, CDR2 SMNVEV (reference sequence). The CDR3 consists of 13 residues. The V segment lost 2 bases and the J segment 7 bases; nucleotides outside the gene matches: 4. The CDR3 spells CASSLLGQHEAFF. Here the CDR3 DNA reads TGTGCCAGCAGTTTACTGGGACAGCATGAAGCTTTCTTT.

In nucleotides, the CDR3 is TGCGCCAGCAGCCAAGAGCGGGCAGGGGGCGAGAGAAATGAAAAACTGTTTTTT. This translates into CASSQERAGGERNEKLFF. The gene calls are TRBV4-1 and TRBJ1-4, with 8 positions matching TRBD1. In germline, CDR1 is MGHRA, CDR2 YSYEKL. The V segment lost 0 bases and the J segment 5 bases; nucleotides outside the gene matches: 11. This CDR3 is built from 18 residues.

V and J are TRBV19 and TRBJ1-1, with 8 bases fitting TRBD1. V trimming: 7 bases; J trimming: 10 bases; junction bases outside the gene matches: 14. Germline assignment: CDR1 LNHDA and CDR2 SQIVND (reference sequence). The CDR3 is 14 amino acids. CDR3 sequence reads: CASNPQGGSPGAFF. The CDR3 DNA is TGTGCCAGTAATCCACAGGGGGGGTCCCCAGGAGCTTTCTTT.